One sample yielded the 16 T cell receptor beta chains listed below, sequenced in a study of blood T cell repertoires in COVID-19. Assay: immunoSEQ multiplex PCR; the TCRdb copy retains only in-frame clones and omits some. The repertoire includes tens of thousands of clones, just under 95% of them detected once, and roughly 6.2% sits in the top ten. Sequencing was done on a sample of peripheral blood. The receptors derive from a human donor in a cohort sampled during active COVID-19.

V gene TRBV7-6 combines with J gene TRBJ2-2; 7 bases match TRBD1. This CDR3 region has 14 residues. After removal of 3 bases from V and 3 bases from J, the junction contained 1 base not matched to a gene. The germline gives CDR1 SGHVS, CDR2 FNYEAQ. The CDR3 bases are TGTGCCAGCAGCTTTGACAGGGACACCGGGGAGCTGTTTTTT. Amino acids: CASSFDRDTGELFF. Based on the CDR3 plus reference TRBV7-6 and TRBJ2-2, the full variable domain is GAGVSQSPRYKVTKRGQDVALRCDPISGHVSLYWYRQALGQGPEFLTYFNYEAQQDKSGLPNDRFSAERPEGSISTLTIQRTEQRDSAMYRCASSFDRDTGELFFGEGSRLTVL.

This chain uses TRBV5-5 with TRBJ1-4, with D perhaps TRBD1 (5 bases). The V gene lost 4 bases and the J gene lost 8 bases, with 15 bases spanning the gap. Germline V lookup: CDR1 SGHKS, CDR2 YYEKEE (reference sequence). The CDR3 has 14 amino acids. The CDR3 DNA is TGTGCCAGCAGCCCCTCCGGGGGGTTCGAAAAACTGTTTTTT. Translated: CASSPSGGFEKLFF.

This clone was counted a few times. The chain joins TRBV7-3 to TRBJ2-1; 13 bases are shared with TRBD2. V shed 4 bases, J shed 6 bases, and the junction held 9 bases outside the gene matches. This CDR3 region has 17 residues. Looked up from germline, CDR1 is SGHTA and CDR2 is FQGTGA. The chain's CDR3 is CASSSSTSGRTANEQFF. The CDR3 nucleotides are TGTGCCAGCAGCTCTTCGACTAGCGGGAGGACCGCCAATGAGCAGTTCTTC.

The chain combines TRBV30 with TRBJ1-6, with TRBD1 as a possible D gene (5 bases). Germline values: CDR1 GTSNPN, CDR2 SVGIG (reference sequence). This CDR3 has 13 amino acids. The V end lost 1 base, the J end lost 7 bases, and 8 bases lay between the germline ends. The CDR3 spells CAWSAYRNSPLHF. In DNA form, the CDR3 reads TGTGCCTGGAGTGCCTACAGGAATTCACCCCTCCACTTT.

The chain carries TRBV12-3 or TRBV12-4 and TRBJ1-1; no clear D. V lost 3 bases, J lost 2 bases, and 7 bases lay in between. The CDR3 runs 13 residues. CDR3 residues: CASSFVSNTEAFF. CDR3 sequence (DNA): TGTGCCAGCAGTTTCGTCTCCAACACTGAAGCTTTCTTT.

V gene TRBV7-9 combines with J gene TRBJ1-4; 9 nucleotides match TRBD1. CDR3 length: 16 amino acids. After removal of 5 bases from V and 3 bases from J, the junction contained 7 bases not matched to a gene. CDR1 SEHNR and CDR2 FQNEAQ come from the germline V gene (reference sequence). The CDR3 reads CASSSTGTGPNEKLFF. The CDR3 nucleotides read TGTGCCAGCAGCAGTACCGGGACAGGGCCTAATGAAAAACTGTTTTTT.

This clone has just a few counts. The rearrangement joins TRBV19 to TRBJ2-7, with 13 bases matching TRBD2. V lost 5 bases to trimming and J lost 0 bases; unmatched junction nucleotides: 4. The CDR3 covers 16 residues. Germline CDR1 LNHDA, CDR2 SQIVND (reference sequence). DNA of the CDR3: TGTGCCAGTAGTCTAGGGACTAGCGGGAACTCCTACGAGCAGTACTTC. This encodes CASSLGTSGNSYEQYF.

In its sample, this clone was seen once. The chain recombines TRBV2 with TRBJ1-6, with unresolved D. Trimming pared 0 bases from V and 10 bases from J, leaving 10 bases between. This CDR3 region has 14 residues. Germline CDR1 SNHLY, CDR2 FYNNEI. The CDR3 reads CASSEARGGSPLHF. In DNA, the CDR3 is TGTGCCAGCAGTGAAGCCCGGGGTGGCTCACCCCTCCACTTT.

V is TRBV5-1 and J is TRBJ2-1; the D is unclear. Germline CDR1 reads SGHRS; CDR2 reads YFSETQ. The CDR3 length is 14 residues. V was cut by 0 bases and J by 4 bases, with 8 bases left in between. CDR3 sequence reads: CASSLGRLYNEQFF. CDR3 bases: TGCGCCAGCAGCTTGGGGCGGCTATACAATGAGCAGTTCTTC.

The chain has TRBV6-1 and TRBJ1-4; 9 nucleotides agree with TRBD1. Germline CDR1 and CDR2: MNHNS and SASEGT. The ends lost 2 bases at V and 4 bases at J; junction bases unmatched: 2. The length of the CDR3 is 15 residues. The CDR3 DNA sequence: TGTGCCAGCAGTGAATCGACAGGGGGTAATGAAAAACTGTTTTTT. Translated: CASSESTGGNEKLFF.

This clone was seen once. This chain links TRBV30 with TRBJ2-1; the D gene is possibly TRBD1 (5 bases). The V end was cut by 3 bases, the J end by 6 bases, with 12 bases between. The germline V gene encodes CDR1 GTSNPN and CDR2 SVGIG (reference sequence). The CDR3 runs to 13 residues. Here the CDR3 reads CAWRPDNLNEQFF. The CDR3 bases are TGTGCCTGGAGGCCGGACAACCTCAATGAGCAGTTCTTC.

V gene TRBV11-2 combines with J gene TRBJ2-1; D may be TRBD1 (5 bases). The V end was cut by 6 bases, the J end by 7 bases, with 13 bases between. CDR3 length: 13 amino acids. Germline V CDR1 and CDR2: SGHAT, FQNNGV. The CDR3 loop is CASSANQGNEQFF. In nucleotides, the CDR3 is TGTGCCAGCAGTGCTAACCAGGGTAATGAGCAGTTCTTC.

V and J are TRBV10-3 and TRBJ1-6, with TRBD1 identical over 9 bases. There are 18 residues in the CDR3. With 4 bases clipped from V and 6 bases from J, the junction kept 13 bases outside the gene matches. Germline V gene sequence: CDR1 ENHRY, CDR2 SYGVKD. This chain's CDR3 is CAISGVQVRTGVNSPLHF. The CDR3 nucleotides read TGTGCCATCAGTGGGGTCCAGGTACGGACAGGGGTTAATTCACCCCTCCACTTT.

The genes are TRBV27 and TRBJ1-1, with 8 nucleotides matching TRBD1. J was trimmed by 0 bases and V by 6 bases; bases with no gene match: 12. CDR3 length: 17 amino acids. Germline loops: CDR1 MNHEY, CDR2 SMNVEV (reference sequence). CDR3 sequence (DNA): TGTGCCAGCAGCCCGCGGGGCCGACAGGGGTTGAACACTGAAGCTTTCTTT. It translates to CASSPRGRQGLNTEAFF.

The genes are TRBV29-1 and TRBJ1-2; weak D call: TRBD1 (5 bases). Trimming shortened V by 3 bases and J by 5 bases, and 16 bases separated the two germline ends. Germline V CDR1 and CDR2: SQVTM, ANQGSEA. This CDR3 comprises 14 residues. The CDR3 sequence: CSVEGGGERYGYTF. The DNA for the CDR3 is TGCAGCGTTGAGGGTGGAGGGGAGCGGTATGGCTACACCTTC.

CDR3 coding DNA: TGTGCCAGCGGATACACTAGGGTCTTGGCTCAGGGCTACACCTTC. It translates to CASGYTRVLAQGYTF. The chain is built from TRBV6-5 and TRBJ1-2; D not certain. Trimming left V 8 bases short and J 8 bases short, with 24 bases between. Germline V gives CDR1 MNHEY, CDR2 SVGAGI. CDR3 length: 15 residues.